The source of this T cell receptor beta chain is a study of spatial heterogeneity in lung cancer. Study context: TCR and UMI combinations that were unique each appeared, on average, more than ten times in raw reads.

TCRdb used MiXCR to reprocess the 5' RACE reads, holding one entry per CDR3 protein. In the table there are some 54,000 distinct CDR3 sequences, roughly 7% of which are singletons. Time point reported: blood at routine non-recurrence follow-up after resection. From tumor, nontumor lung or frozen PBMC, whole RNA was taken unsorted for sequencing. This clonotype has a count of ten or more. This CDR3 has 13 amino acids. The germline V and J ends were trimmed by 0 bases and 3 bases, with 5 bases remaining between them. Germline values: CDR1 MNHEY, CDR2 SVGAGI. The source was PBMCs, collected at follow-up. This TCR was recovered from a female donor with early-stage non-small cell lung cancer. The J gene is TRBJ1-1, the V gene TRBV6-5; D uncertain. The CDR3 protein is CASSYSADTEAFF. In DNA form, the CDR3 reads TGTGCCAGCAGTTACTCGGCAGACACTGAAGCTTTCTTT.